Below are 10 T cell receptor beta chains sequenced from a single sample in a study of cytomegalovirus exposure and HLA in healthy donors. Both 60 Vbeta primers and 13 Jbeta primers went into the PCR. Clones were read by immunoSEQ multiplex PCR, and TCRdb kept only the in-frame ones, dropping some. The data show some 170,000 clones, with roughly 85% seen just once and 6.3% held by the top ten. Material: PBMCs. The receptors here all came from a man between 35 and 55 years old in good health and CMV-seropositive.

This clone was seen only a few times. The DNA of the CDR3 is TGTGCCAGCAGTTCAGGGCCTCTAGCCAAAAACATTCAGTACTTC. Translation: CASSSGPLAKNIQYF. The rearrangement uses TRBV27 and TRBJ2-4; D possibly corresponds to TRBD1 (5 bases). The CDR3 length is 15 residues. CDR1 is MNHEY and CDR2 is SMNVEV in the germline V gene (reference sequence). Trimming removed 4 bases from V and 0 bases from J, with 10 bases in between.

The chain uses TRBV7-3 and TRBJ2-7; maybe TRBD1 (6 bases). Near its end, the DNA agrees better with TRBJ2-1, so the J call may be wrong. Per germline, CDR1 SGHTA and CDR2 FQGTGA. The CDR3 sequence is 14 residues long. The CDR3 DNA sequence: TGTGCCAGCAGCTTAGGTGGGACAATCAATGAGCAGTTCTTC. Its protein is CASSLGGTINEQFF.

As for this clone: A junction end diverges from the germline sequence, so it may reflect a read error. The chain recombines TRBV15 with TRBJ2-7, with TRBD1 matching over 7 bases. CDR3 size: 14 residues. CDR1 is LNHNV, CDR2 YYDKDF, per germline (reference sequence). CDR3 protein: CATSRGDSTYGQYF. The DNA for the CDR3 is TGTGCCACCAGCAGAGGGGACAGCACCTACGGGCAGTACTTC.

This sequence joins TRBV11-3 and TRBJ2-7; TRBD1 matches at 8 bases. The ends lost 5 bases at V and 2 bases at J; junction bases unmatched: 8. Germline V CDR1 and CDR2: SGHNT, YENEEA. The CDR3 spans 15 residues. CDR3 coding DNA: TGTGCCAGCAGCCTGAACCGACAGGGGCCCTACGAGCAGTACTTC. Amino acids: CASSLNRQGPYEQYF.

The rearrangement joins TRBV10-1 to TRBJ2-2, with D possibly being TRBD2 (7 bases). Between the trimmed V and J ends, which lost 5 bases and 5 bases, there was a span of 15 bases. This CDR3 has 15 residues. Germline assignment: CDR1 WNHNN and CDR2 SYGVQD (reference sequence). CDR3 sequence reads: CASSPGGAWTGELFF. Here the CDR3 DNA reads TGCGCCAGCAGTCCGGGGGGCGCGTGGACCGGGGAGCTGTTTTTT.

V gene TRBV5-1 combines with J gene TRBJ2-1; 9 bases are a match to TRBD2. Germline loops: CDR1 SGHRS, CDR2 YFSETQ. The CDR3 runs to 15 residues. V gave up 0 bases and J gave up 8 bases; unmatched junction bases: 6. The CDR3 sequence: CASSLGLAGADEQFF. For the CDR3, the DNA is TGCGCCAGCAGCTTGGGGTTAGCGGGAGCCGATGAGCAGTTCTTC. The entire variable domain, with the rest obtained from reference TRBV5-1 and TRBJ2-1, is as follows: KAGVTQTPRYLIKTRGQQVTLSCSPISGHRSVSWYQQTPGQGLQFLFEYFSETQRNKGNFPGRFSGRQFSNSRSEMNVSTLELGDSALYLCASSLGLAGADEQFFGPGTRLTVL.

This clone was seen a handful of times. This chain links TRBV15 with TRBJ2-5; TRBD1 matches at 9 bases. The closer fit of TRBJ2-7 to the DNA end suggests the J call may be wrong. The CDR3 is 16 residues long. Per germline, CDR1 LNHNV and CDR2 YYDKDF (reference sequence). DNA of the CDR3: TGTGCCACCAGCAGGGGTGGACAGGGGAGCTCCTACGAGCAGTACTTC. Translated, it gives CATSRGGQGSSYEQYF.

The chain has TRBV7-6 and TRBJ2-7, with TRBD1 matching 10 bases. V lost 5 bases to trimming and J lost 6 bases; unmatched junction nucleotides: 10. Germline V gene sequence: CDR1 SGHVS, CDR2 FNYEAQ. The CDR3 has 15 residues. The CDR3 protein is CASSQGLTGGGEQYF. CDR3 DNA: TGTGCCAGCAGCCAAGGCCTGACAGGGGGCGGCGAGCAGTACTTC. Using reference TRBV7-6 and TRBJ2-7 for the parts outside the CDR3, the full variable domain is GAGVSQSPRYKVTKRGQDVALRCDPISGHVSLYWYRQALGQGPEFLTYFNYEAQQDKSGLPNDRFSAERPEGSISTLTIQRTEQRDSAMYRCASSQGLTGGGEQYFGPGTRLTVT.

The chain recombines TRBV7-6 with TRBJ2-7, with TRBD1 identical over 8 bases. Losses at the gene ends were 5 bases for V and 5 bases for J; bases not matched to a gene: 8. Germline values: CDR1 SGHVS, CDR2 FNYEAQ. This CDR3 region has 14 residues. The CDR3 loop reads CASSRQGSLDEQYF. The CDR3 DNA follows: TGTGCCAGCAGCCGACAGGGGAGTCTGGACGAGCAGTACTTC.

CDR3 region: CAIDRPPYGYTF. CDR3 coding DNA: TGCGCCATCGACAGGCCCCCCTATGGCTACACCTTC. The chain couples TRBV10-2 to TRBJ1-2, with D tentatively TRBD1 (6 bases). V lost 10 bases to trimming and J lost 4 bases, with 13 bases between them. Per the germline V gene, CDR1 is WSHSY and CDR2 is SAAADI. The CDR3 runs 12 residues.